Shown below are 14 T cell receptor beta chains from a single sample sequenced in a study of T cells in localized non-small cell lung cancer. Produced via immunoSEQ multiplex PCR; TCRdb's table is partial and in-frame only. The sample records tens of thousands of clones, 80% being singletons. The sample here was peripheral blood, taken before any cancer treatment. The receptors come from a female donor over 55 with stage I lung adenocarcinoma.

The chain combines TRBV14 with TRBJ2-1; 8 bases fit TRBD2. The CDR3 has 16 amino acids. The germline gives CDR1 SGHDN, CDR2 FVKESK. The junction had 5 bases not matched to a gene; V was cut back by 1 base and J by 3 bases. The CDR3 is CASSQGGSGVYNEQFF. CDR3 nucleotide sequence: TGTGCCAGCAGCCAAGGCGGTAGCGGGGTCTACAATGAGCAGTTCTTC. The entire variable domain, with the rest obtained from reference TRBV14 and TRBJ2-1, is as follows: EAGVTQFPSHSVIEKGQTVTLRCDPISGHDNLYWYRRVMGKEIKFLLHFVKESKQDESGMPNNRFLAERTGGTYSTLKVQPAELEDSGVYFCASSQGGSGVYNEQFFGPGTRLTVL.

The rearrangement links TRBV2 to TRBJ1-1; TRBD1 is a possible D gene (5 bases). Germline lookup yields CDR1 SNHLY and CDR2 FYNNEI. V was trimmed by 6 bases and J by 10 bases, leaving 21 bases between them. The CDR3 is 14 amino acids. The CDR3 DNA reads TGTGCCAGCAGAGTGACAGCCCTCCTGAGCGGAGCTTTCTTT. Residues: CASRVTALLSGAFF. The full variable domain, in which reference TRBV2 and TRBJ1-1 provide the parts outside the CDR3, is EPEVTQTPSHQVTQMGQEVILRCVPISNHLYFYWYRQILGQKVEFLVSFYNNEISEKSEIFDDQFSVERPDGSNFTLKIRSTKLEDSAMYFCASRVTALLSGAFFGQGTRLTVV.

J is TRBJ1-4 and V is TRBV2; D gene uncertain. CDR1 is SNHLY and CDR2 is FYNNEI in the germline V gene. The length of the CDR3 is 15 residues. Between the trimmed V and J ends, which lost 8 bases and 0 bases, there was a span of 13 bases. The CDR3 region is CASLGPLATNEKLFF. In nucleotides, the CDR3 is TGTGCCAGCCTAGGCCCCCTTGCAACTAATGAAAAACTGTTTTTT.

V is TRBV28 and J is TRBJ2-1; the D is unclear. The CDR3 spans 13 residues. Trimming removed 2 bases from V and 9 bases from J, with 11 bases in between. The V gene's germline CDR1 is MDHEN and CDR2 SYDVKM. The CDR3, as DNA: TGTGCCAGCAGTTTAATCCGGCGAGGTGAGCAGTTCTTC. Translating it yields CASSLIRRGEQFF.

This clone was counted only a few times. The chain is built from TRBV30 and TRBJ1-5; D call uncertain. Trimming stripped 0 bases from V and 2 bases from J, with 8 bases between. Germline CDR1 reads GTSNPN; CDR2 reads SVGIG (reference sequence). The CDR3 runs to 14 residues. The CDR3 reads CAWSVGRGNQPQHF. The CDR3 DNA reads as TGTGCCTGGAGTGTAGGTAGGGGCAATCAGCCCCAGCATTTT.

This chain links TRBV11-2 with TRBJ1-1; D ambiguous. This CDR3 spans 13 amino acids. V lost 0 bases to trimming and J lost 1 base, with 3 bases between them. Germline V gene data show CDR1 as SGHAT and CDR2 as FQNNGV. The CDR3 region has the DNA TGTGCCAGCAGCTTAGATCCGAACACTGAAGCTTTCTTT. Amino acid sequence: CASSLDPNTEAFF.

This chain joins TRBV29-1 and TRBJ2-5; D gene unclear. V was trimmed by 7 bases and J by 5 bases, leaving 17 bases between them. The CDR3 runs 13 residues. Germline loops: CDR1 SQVTM, CDR2 ANQGSEA. CDR3 DNA: TGCAGCGCCGCCCCGGTGGTTCGGGAGACCCAGTACTTC. Its protein product is CSAAPVVRETQYF.

The J gene is TRBJ2-2, the V gene TRBV19, with 8 positions matching TRBD1. Germline-derived CDR1 and CDR2 are LNHDA and SQIVND (reference sequence). V was pared by 5 bases and J by 6 bases, with 8 bases of the junction left unmatched. This CDR3 has 15 residues. The CDR3 DNA reads TGTGCCAGTAGTCACCGAGGACAGGGTGCCGGGGAGCTGTTTTTT. It yields the protein CASSHRGQGAGELFF.

The V and J genes are TRBV5-5 and TRBJ2-2; TRBD1 matches at 8 bases. The CDR3 runs to 16 residues. With V trimmed by 2 bases and J by 2 bases, 5 bases remained unmatched. Germline V lookup: CDR1 SGHKS, CDR2 YYEKEE (reference sequence). The CDR3 DNA is TGTGCCAGCAGCTTTGGACAGGGCGTTAACACCGGGGAGCTGTTTTTT. Its translation is CASSFGQGVNTGELFF.

In DNA, the CDR3 is TGTGCCAGCAGTGAAATCGGTTTACCCACGGTGGATAACTATGGCTACACCTTC. Translation gives CASSEIGLPTVDNYGYTF. The chain has TRBV6-1 and TRBJ1-2; D gene uncertain. Trimming removed 2 bases from V and 1 base from J, with 20 bases in between. Germline lookup yields CDR1 MNHNS and CDR2 SASEGT. There are 18 residues in the CDR3.

The CDR3 DNA reads as TGTGCCAGCAGCTTCCTATCCCGGGACGGTAACAATGAGCAGTTCTTC. Translation: CASSFLSRDGNNEQFF. The gene calls are TRBV21-1 and TRBJ2-1. TRBV21-1 is given as a pseudogene. The length of the CDR3 is 16 residues.

The chain uses TRBV9 and TRBJ2-5; D gene ambiguous. Trimming stripped 1 base from V and 2 bases from J, with 9 bases between. This CDR3 has 14 amino acids. The germline V gene encodes CDR1 SGDLS and CDR2 YYNGEE. The CDR3 DNA reads TGTGCCAGCAGCGTACAAGGATCTCAAGAGACCCAGTACTTC. The encoded protein is CASSVQGSQETQYF. The full variable domain, rest sourced from reference TRBV9 and TRBJ2-5, is DSGVTQTPKHLITATGQRVTLRCSPRSGDLSVYWYQQSLDQGLQFLIQYYNGEERAKGNILERFSAQQFPDLHSELNLSSLELGDSALYFCASSVQGSQETQYFGPGTRLLVL.

The CDR3 sequence: CASSYNAGLGYTF. In DNA, the CDR3 is TGTGCCAGCAGTTACAATGCAGGGCTCGGCTACACCTTC. This sequence joins TRBV6-6 and TRBJ1-2, with a possible D match to TRBD1 (5 bases). This CDR3 has 13 residues. V shed 2 bases and J shed 8 bases, with 12 bases lying between them. Looked up from germline, CDR1 is MNHNY and CDR2 is SVGAGI (reference sequence).

This chain joins TRBV19 and TRBJ1-4, with D possibly matching TRBD1 (6 bases). Per germline, CDR1 LNHDA and CDR2 SQIVND (reference sequence). The CDR3 is made up of 15 amino acids. V was cut by 6 bases and J by 8 bases, with 19 bases left in between. DNA of the CDR3: TGTGCCAGTAGAAGTGAATCGGGGGCAGGAGAAAAACTGTTTTTT. As protein: CASRSESGAGEKLFF.